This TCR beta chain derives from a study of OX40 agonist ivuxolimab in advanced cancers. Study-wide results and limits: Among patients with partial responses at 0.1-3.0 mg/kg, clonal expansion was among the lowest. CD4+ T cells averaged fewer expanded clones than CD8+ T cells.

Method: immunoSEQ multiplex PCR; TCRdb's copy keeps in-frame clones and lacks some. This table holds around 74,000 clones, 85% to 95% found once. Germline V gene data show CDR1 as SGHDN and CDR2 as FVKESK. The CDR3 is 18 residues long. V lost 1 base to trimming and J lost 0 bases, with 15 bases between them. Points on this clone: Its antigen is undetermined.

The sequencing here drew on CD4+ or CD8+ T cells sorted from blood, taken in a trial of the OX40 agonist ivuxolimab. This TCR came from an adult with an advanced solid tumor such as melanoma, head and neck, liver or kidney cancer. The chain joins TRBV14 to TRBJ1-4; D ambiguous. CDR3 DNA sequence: TGTGCCAGCAGCCAAGCCTGGAGTGGTACCCCAACTAATGAAAAACTGTTTTTT. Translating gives CASSQAWSGTPTNEKLFF.